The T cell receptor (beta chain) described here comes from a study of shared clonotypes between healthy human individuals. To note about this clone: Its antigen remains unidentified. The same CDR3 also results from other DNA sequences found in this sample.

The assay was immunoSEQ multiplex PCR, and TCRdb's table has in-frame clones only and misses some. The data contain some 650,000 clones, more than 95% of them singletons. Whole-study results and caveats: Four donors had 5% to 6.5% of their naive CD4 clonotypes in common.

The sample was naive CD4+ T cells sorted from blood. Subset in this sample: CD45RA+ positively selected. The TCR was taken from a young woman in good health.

The DNA for the CDR3 is TGTGCCAGCAGCTTAGACCTAGCGGGAGCTCGCGAGCAGTACTTC. Translated, it gives CASSLDLAGAREQYF. The V gene is TRBV11-2, the J gene TRBJ2-7, with 10 bases aligning to TRBD2. J was trimmed by 6 bases and V by 0 bases; bases with no gene match: 5. The germline CDR1 and CDR2 sequences are SGHAT and FQNNGV. The CDR3 sequence is 15 residues long.